This TCR beta chain was sequenced for a study of cytomegalovirus exposure and HLA in healthy donors. Findings of the study overall: It was likely that a cluster of highly shared sequence variants was a sequencing artifact. There were approximately 150 TCR beta chains listed as cytomegalovirus-associated. Presence/absence analyses rested on an assumption that sequencing depth was roughly uniform across donors.

Germline V gene lookup returns CDR1 SGHAT and CDR2 FQNNGV. With 5 bases removed from V and 7 bases from J, the gap between germline ends came to 6 bases. The CDR3 has 12 amino acids. The PCR was carried out with 60 Vbeta primers and 13 Jbeta primers. Libraries were prepared by immunoSEQ multiplex PCR; TCRdb keeps only in-frame clonotypes and omits some of them. The data contain under 200,000 clones, over 75% of them singletons. Of note for this clone: Its antigen remains unknown.

The chain carries TRBV11-2 and TRBJ1-6; no clear D. The material sequenced was PBMCs. The clonotype comes from a woman in her forties or fifties in good health and CMV-seronegative. The CDR3 is CASSLPNSPLHF. Written as DNA, the CDR3 is TGTGCCAGCAGCCTTCCCAATTCACCCCTCCACTTT.